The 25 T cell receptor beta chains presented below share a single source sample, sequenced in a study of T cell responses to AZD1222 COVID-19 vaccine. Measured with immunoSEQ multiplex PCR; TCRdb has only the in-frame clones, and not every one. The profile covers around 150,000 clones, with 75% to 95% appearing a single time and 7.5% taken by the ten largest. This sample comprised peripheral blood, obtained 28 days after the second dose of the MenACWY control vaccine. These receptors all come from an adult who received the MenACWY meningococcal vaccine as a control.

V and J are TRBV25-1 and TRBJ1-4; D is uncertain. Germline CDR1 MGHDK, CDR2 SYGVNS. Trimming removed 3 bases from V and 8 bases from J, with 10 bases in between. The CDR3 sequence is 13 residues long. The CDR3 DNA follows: TGTGCCAGCAGTGACATCCGGCGGGAAAAACTGTTTTTT. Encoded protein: CASSDIRREKLFF. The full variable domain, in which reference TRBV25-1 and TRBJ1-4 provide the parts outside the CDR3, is EADIYQTPRYLVIGTGKKITLECSQTMGHDKMYWYQQDPGMELHLIHYSYGVNSTEKGDLSSESTVSRIRTEHFPLTLESARPSHTSQYLCASSDIRREKLFFGSGTQLSVL.

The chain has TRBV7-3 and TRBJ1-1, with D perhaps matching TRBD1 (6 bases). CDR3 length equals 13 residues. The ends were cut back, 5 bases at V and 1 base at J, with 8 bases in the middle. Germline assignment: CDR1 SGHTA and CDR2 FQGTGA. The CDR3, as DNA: TGTGCCAGCAGCATACAGGGGAACACTGAAGCTTTCTTT. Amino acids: CASSIQGNTEAFF.

Written as DNA, the CDR3 is TGTGCCAGCAGGGGAGAGGGAGATACGCAGTATTTT. Protein sequence: CASRGEGDTQYF. The J gene is TRBJ2-3, the V gene TRBV3-1 (or the pseudogene TRBV3-2), with D tentatively TRBD2 (5 bases). V shed 6 bases and J shed 5 bases, with 9 bases lying between them. Germline V gives CDR1 LGHDT, CDR2 YNNKEL (reference sequence). The CDR3 has 12 amino acids.

The CDR3 here is CASKKPGEDYGYTF. DNA of the CDR3: TGTGCCAGCAAAAAACCAGGGGAAGACTATGGCTACACCTTC. The chain couples TRBV6-6 to TRBJ1-2, with D perhaps TRBD1 (6 bases). V was clipped by 7 bases and J by 3 bases, with 15 bases between them. This CDR3 region has 14 residues. In germline, CDR1 is MNHNY, CDR2 SVGAGI (reference sequence).

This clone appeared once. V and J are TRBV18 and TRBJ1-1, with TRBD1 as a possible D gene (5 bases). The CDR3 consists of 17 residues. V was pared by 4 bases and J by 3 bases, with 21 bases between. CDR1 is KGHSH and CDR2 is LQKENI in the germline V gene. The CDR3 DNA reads TGTGCCAGCTCACTGGACATCCCGCCTACTTTGGACACTGAAGCTTTCTTT. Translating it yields CASSLDIPPTLDTEAFF.

CDR3 loop: CASSLTGSGNQPQHF. The CDR3 DNA follows: TGTGCCAGCAGCTTAACAGGGTCGGGCAATCAGCCCCAGCATTTT. This sequence joins TRBV7-2 and TRBJ1-5; the D gene is possibly TRBD1 (6 bases). Germline CDR1 SGHTA, CDR2 FQGNSA. This CDR3 has 15 residues. Trimming took off 2 bases at V and 2 bases at J, with 10 bases between the two ends.

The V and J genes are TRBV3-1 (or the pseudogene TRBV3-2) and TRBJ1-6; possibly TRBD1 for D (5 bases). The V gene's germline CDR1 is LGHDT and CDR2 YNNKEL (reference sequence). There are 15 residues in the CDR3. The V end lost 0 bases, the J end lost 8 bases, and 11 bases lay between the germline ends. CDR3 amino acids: CASSQEQWGDSPLHF. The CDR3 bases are TGTGCCAGCAGCCAAGAGCAGTGGGGGGATTCACCCCTCCACTTT.

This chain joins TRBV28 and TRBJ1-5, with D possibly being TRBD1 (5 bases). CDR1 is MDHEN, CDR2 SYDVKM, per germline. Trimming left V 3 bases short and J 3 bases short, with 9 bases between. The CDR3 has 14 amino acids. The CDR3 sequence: CASSLWGSNQPQHF. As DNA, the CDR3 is TGTGCCAGCAGTTTGTGGGGGTCCAATCAGCCCCAGCATTTT.

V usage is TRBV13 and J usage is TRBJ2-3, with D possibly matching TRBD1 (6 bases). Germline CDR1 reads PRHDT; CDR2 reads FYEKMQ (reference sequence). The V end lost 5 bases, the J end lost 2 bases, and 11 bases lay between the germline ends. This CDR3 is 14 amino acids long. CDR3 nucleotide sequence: TGTGCCAGCAGCCACAGGGAATCCACAGATACGCAGTATTTT. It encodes CASSHRESTDTQYF.

The CDR3 DNA sequence: TGCGCCAGCACCAAAAAACAGGGGGCGACTAATGAAAAACTGTTTTTT. Protein product: CASTKKQGATNEKLFF. The chain combines TRBV10-1 with TRBJ1-4, with 9 nucleotides matching TRBD1. V lost 7 bases, J lost 2 bases, and 8 bases stayed unmatched. Germline V gives CDR1 WNHNN, CDR2 SYGVQD (reference sequence). The CDR3 has 16 amino acids.

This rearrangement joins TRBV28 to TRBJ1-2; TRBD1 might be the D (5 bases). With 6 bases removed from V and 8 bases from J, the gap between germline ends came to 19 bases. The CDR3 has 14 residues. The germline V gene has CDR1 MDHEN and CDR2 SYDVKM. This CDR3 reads CASRGLRGGDGYTF. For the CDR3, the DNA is TGTGCCAGCAGGGGCTTGCGGGGCGGGGACGGCTACACCTTC.

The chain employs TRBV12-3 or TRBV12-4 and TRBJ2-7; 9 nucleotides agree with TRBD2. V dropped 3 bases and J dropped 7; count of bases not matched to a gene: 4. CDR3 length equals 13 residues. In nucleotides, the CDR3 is TGTGCCAGCAGTTTCGGCGGGGGGGCGGAGCAGTACTTC. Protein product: CASSFGGGAEQYF.

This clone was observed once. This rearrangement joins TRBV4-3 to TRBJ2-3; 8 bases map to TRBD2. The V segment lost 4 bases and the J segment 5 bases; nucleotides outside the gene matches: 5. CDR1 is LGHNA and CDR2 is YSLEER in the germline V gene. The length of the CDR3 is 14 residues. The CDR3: CASSLSGGIDTQYF. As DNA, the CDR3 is TGCGCCAGCAGCCTGAGCGGGGGTATAGATACGCAGTATTTT.

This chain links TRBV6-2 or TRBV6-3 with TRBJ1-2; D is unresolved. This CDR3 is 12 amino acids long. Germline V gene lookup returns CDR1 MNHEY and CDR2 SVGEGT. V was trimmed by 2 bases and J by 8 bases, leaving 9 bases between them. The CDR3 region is CASSYDSAGYTF. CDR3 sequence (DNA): TGTGCCAGCAGTTACGACTCCGCGGGCTACACCTTC.

In nucleotides, the CDR3 is TGTGCCTGGCAAGCCGGACCCTATAATTCACCCCTCCACTTT. It specifies CAWQAGPYNSPLHF. The rearrangement uses TRBV30 and TRBJ1-6, with no clear D. Germline V gene sequence: CDR1 GTSNPN, CDR2 SVGIG (reference sequence). V lost 5 bases and J lost 2, with 10 bases in between. The CDR3 spans 14 residues. The entire variable domain, with the rest obtained from reference TRBV30 and TRBJ1-6, is as follows: SQTIHQWPATLVQPVGSPLSLECTVEGTSNPNLYWYRQAAGRGLQLLFYSVGIGQISSEVPQNLSASRPQDRQFILSSKKLLLSDSGFYLCAWQAGPYNSPLHFGNGTRLTVT.

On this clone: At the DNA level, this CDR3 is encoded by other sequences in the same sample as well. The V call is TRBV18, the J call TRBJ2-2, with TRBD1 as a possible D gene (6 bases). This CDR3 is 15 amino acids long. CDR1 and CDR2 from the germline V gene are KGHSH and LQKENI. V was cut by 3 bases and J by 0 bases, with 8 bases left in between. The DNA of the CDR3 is TGTGCCAGCTCACCCGGACAGACGAACACCGGGGAGCTGTTTTTT. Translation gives CASSPGQTNTGELFF.

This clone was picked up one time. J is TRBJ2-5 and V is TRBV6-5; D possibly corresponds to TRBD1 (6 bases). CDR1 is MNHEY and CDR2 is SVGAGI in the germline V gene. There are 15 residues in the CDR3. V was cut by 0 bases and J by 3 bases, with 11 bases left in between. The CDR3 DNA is TGTGCCAGCAGTTACTCAACCTCAGGGGAAGAGACCCAGTACTTC. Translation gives CASSYSTSGEETQYF.

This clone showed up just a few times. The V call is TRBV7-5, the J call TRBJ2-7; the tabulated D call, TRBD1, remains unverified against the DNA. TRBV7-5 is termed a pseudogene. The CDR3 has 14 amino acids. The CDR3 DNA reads TGTGTCAGAAGCCCGCGGACAGTGAGCTACGAGCAGTACTTC. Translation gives CVRSPRTVSYEQYF.

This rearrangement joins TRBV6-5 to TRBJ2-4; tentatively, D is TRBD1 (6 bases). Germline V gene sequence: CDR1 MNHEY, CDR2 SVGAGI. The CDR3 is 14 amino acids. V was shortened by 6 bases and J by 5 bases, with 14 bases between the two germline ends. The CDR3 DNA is TGTGCCAGCAGAAGCACAGGGTCGGAAAACATTCAGTACTTC. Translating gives CASRSTGSENIQYF.

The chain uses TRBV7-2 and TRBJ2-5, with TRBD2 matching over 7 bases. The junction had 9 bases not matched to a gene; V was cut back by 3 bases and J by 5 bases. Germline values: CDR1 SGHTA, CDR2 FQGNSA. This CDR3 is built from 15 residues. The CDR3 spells CASSFQSGGGETQYF. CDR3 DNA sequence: TGTGCCAGCAGCTTCCAGTCGGGGGGAGGCGAGACCCAGTACTTC.

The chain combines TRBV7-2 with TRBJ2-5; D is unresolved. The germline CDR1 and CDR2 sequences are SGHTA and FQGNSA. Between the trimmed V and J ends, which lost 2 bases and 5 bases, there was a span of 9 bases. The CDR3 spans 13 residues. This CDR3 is CASSLQARETQYF. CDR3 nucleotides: TGTGCCAGCAGCTTACAAGCGCGGGAGACCCAGTACTTC.

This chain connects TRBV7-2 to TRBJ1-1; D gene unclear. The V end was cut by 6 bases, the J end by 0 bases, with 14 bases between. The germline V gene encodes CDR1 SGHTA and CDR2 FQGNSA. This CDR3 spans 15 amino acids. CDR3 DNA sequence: TGTGCCAGCAGAAACAATGGACTGATGAACACTGAAGCTTTCTTT. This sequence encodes CASRNNGLMNTEAFF.

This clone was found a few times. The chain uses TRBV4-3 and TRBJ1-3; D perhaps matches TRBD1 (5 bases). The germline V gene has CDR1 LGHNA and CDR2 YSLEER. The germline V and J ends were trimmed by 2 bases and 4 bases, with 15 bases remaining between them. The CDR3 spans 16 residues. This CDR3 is CASSQFGTGLGNTIYF. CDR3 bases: TGCGCCAGCAGCCAATTCGGGACGGGGCTCGGAAACACCATATATTTT.

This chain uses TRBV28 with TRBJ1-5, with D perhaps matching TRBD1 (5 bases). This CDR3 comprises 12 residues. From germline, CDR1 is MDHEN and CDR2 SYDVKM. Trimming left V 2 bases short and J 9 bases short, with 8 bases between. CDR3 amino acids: CASSLLGGPQHF. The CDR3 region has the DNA TGTGCCAGCAGTTTACTGGGGGGGCCCCAGCATTTT.

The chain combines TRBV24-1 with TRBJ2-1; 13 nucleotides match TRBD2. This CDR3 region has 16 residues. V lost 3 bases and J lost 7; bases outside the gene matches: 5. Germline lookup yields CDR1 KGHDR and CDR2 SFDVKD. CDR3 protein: CATSDPGLAGENEQFF. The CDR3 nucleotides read TGTGCCACCAGTGATCCCGGACTAGCGGGAGAAAATGAGCAGTTCTTC.